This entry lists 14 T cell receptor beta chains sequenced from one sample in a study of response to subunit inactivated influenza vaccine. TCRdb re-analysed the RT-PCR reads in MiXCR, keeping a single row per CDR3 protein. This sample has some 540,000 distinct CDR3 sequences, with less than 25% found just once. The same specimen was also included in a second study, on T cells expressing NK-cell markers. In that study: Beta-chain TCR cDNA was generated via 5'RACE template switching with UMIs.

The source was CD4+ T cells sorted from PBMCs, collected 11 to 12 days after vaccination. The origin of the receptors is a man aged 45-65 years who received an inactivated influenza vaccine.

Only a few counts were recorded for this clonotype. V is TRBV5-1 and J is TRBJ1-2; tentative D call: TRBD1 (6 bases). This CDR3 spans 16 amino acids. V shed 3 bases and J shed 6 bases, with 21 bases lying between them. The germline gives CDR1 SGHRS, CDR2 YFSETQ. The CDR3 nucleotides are TGCGCCAGCAGCTACGGAGTAGTAGGGGGGGCGGATGGCTACACCTTC. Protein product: CASSYGVVGGADGYTF.

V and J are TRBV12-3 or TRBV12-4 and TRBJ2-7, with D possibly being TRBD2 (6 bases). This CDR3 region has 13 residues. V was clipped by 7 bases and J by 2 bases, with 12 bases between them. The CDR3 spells CASTYSGTYEQYF. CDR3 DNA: TGTGCCAGCACTTATAGCGGTACCTACGAGCAGTACTTC.

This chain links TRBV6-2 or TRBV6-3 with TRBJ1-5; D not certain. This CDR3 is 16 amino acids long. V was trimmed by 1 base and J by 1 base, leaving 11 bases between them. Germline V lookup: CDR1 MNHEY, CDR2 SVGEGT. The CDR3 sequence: CASSYFSAFSNQPQHF. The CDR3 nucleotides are TGTGCCAGCAGTTACTTTTCGGCATTCAGCAATCAGCCCCAGCATTTT.

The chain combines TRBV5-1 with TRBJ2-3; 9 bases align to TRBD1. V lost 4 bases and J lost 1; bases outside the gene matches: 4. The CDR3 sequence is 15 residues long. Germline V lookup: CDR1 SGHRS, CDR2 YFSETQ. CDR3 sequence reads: CASSRTGDRTDTQYF. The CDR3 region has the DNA TGCGCCAGCAGCCGGACAGGGGACCGCACAGATACGCAGTATTTT.

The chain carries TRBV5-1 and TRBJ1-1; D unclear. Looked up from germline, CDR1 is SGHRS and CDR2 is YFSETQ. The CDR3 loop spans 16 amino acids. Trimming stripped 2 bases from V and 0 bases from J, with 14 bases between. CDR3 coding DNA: TGCGCCAGCAGCTTACAATTGAGGGAAATGAACACTGAAGCTTTCTTT. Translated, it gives CASSLQLREMNTEAFF. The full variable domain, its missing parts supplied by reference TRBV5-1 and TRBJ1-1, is KAGVTQTPRYLIKTRGQQVTLSCSPISGHRSVSWYQQTPGQGLQFLFEYFSETQRNKGNFPGRFSGRQFSNSRSEMNVSTLELGDSALYLCASSLQLREMNTEAFFGQGTRLTVV.

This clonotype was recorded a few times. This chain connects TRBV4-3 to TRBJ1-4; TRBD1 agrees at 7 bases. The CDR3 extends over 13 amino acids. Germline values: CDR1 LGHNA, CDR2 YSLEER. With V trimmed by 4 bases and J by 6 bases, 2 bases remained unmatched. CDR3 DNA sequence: TGCGCCAGCAGCCTCGGGACAGATGAAAAACTGTTTTTT. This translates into CASSLGTDEKLFF.

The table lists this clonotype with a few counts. The CDR3 bases are TGTGCCATCAGTGAGTCGGGACAGGGGGTTAAGCCCAACGTCCTGACTTTC. Its protein is CAISESGQGVKPNVLTF. This sequence joins TRBV10-3 and TRBJ2-6; TRBD1 agrees at 11 bases. The CDR3 sequence is 17 residues long. CDR1 and CDR2 (germline): ENHRY, SYGVKD. V was clipped by 0 bases and J by 8 bases; unmatched bases: 6.

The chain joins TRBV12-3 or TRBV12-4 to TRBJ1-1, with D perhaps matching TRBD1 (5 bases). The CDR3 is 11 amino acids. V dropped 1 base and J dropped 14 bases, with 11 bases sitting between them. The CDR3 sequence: CASSLGLQGFF. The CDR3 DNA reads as TGTGCCAGCAGTTTAGGATTGCAGGGATTCTTT.

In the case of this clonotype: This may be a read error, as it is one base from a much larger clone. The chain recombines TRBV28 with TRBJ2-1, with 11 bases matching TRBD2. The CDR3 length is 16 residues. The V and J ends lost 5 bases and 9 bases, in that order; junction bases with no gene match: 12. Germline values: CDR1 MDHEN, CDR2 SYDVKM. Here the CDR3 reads CASSAFSGRAGVEQFF. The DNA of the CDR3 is TGTGCCAGCAGTGCCTTTAGCGGGAGGGCCGGGGTTGAGCAGTTCTTC.

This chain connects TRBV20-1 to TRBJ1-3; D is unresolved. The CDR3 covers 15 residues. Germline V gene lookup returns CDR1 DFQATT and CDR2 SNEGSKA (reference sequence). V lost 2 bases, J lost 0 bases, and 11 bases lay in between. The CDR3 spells CSARQLTSSGNTIYF. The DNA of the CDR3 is TGCAGTGCTAGACAGTTAACGAGCTCTGGAAACACCATATATTTT.

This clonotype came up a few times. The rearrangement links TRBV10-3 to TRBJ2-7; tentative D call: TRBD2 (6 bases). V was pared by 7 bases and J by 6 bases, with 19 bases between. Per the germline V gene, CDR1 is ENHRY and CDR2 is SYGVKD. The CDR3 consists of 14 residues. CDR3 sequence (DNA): TGTGCCATCACGAAGCAGCGCGGGGAAAGCGAGCAGTACTTC. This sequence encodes CAITKQRGESEQYF.

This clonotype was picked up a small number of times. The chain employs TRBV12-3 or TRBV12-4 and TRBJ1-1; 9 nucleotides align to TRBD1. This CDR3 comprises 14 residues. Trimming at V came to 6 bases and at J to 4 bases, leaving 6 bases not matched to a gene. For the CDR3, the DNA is TGTGCCAGCAGCACGGGACAGGGCGGCACTGAAGCTTTCTTT. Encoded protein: CASSTGQGGTEAFF.

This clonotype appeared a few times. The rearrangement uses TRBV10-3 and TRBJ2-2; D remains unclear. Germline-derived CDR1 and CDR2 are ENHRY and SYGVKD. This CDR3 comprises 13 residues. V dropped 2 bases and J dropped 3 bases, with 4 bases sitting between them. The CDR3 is CAISEADTGELFF. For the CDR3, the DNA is TGTGCCATCAGTGAGGCGGACACCGGGGAGCTGTTTTTT.

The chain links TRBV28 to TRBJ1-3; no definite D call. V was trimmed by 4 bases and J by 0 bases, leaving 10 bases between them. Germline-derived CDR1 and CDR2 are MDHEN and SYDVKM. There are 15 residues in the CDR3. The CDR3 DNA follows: TGTGCCAGCAGTTCAAACGGGTACTCTGGAAACACCATATATTTT. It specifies CASSSNGYSGNTIYF.